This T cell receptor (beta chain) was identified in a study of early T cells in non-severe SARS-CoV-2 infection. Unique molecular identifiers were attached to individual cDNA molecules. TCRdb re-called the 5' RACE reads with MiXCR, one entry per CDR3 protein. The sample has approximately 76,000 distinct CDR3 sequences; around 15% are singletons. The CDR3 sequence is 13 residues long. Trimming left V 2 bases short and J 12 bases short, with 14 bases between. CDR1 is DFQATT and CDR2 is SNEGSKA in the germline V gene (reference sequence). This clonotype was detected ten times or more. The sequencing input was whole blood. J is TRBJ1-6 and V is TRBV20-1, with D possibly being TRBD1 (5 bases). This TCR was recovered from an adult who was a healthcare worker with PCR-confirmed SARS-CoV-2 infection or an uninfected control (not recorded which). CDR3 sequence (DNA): TGCAGTGCTAGACCTACCGCAGGGAAACCCCTCCACTTT. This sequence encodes CSARPTAGKPLHF.